A single sample is the source of the 30 T cell receptor beta chains below, sequenced in a study of T-cell reconstitution after alpha-beta-depleted transplantation in children. Unique molecular identifiers were built into the TCRbeta library. TCRdb reanalysed the PCR reads using MiXCR and keeps one entry per CDR3 protein. In the table there are 700,000 to 850,000 distinct CDR3 sequences, roughly 15% of which are singletons. The sequences come from PBMCs, mostly from graft donor cells, collected 360 days after TCRalphabeta/CD19-depleted stem cell transplant. The receptors derive from a male patient aged 10 to 17 who had a stem cell transplant for acute lymphoblastic leukemia, so the T cells may come from the graft donor.

This clonotype showed up just a few times. The CDR3 region is CASSLSIRDTEAFF. The CDR3, as DNA: TGTGCCAGCAGTTTATCGATTAGGGACACTGAAGCTTTCTTT. V usage is TRBV27 and J usage is TRBJ1-1, with no clear D. The CDR3 totals 14 residues. The V and J ends lost 0 bases and 3 bases respectively, with 8 bases between them. Germline CDR1 and CDR2: MNHEY and SMNVEV (reference sequence).

About this clonotype itself: The junction does not match germline at one end; this may be a read error. The chain couples TRBV14 to TRBJ2-3; the D gene could be TRBD1 or TRBD2 (5 bases each). This CDR3 is built from 14 residues. Germline CDR1 SGHDN, CDR2 FVKESK. The DNA for the CDR3 is TGTGCCAGCAGCCCCGGGACGTTCACAGATACGCAGTGTTTT. Protein sequence: CASSPGTFTDTQCF.

The DNA for the CDR3 is TGCGCCAGCAGCTTTAGGGGTTTGGGACTAGCGGGAGGTTTAAATGAGCAGTTCTTC. It is translated as CASSFRGLGLAGGLNEQFF. The rearrangement links TRBV5-1 to TRBJ2-1; the match to TRBD2 covers 15 bases. Germline V gene data show CDR1 as SGHRS and CDR2 as YFSETQ. V shed 2 bases and J 7 bases; nucleotides not matched to a gene: 13. This CDR3 region has 19 residues.

About this clonotype: The conserved phenylalanine or tryptophan normally closing the CDR3 is absent here, so this likely arose from a read error. The chain is built from TRBV27 and TRBJ2-7; D remains ambiguous. Germline V CDR1 and CDR2: MNHEY, SMNVEV (reference sequence). V lost 5 bases to trimming and J lost 2 bases, with 7 bases between them. The CDR3 totals 12 residues. As DNA, the CDR3 is TGTGCCAGCAGTAGTAGGACCTACGAGCAGTACTCC. It is translated as CASSSRTYEQYS.

The rearrangement joins TRBV3-1 to TRBJ2-2; D is ambiguous. Trimming shortened V by 5 bases and J by 7 bases, and 8 bases separated the two germline ends. The CDR3 is made up of 12 amino acids. From germline, CDR1 is LGHDT and CDR2 YNNKEL (reference sequence). CDR3 coding DNA: TGTGCCAGCAGCTTTAATATCGGGGAGCTGTTTTTT. This encodes CASSFNIGELFF.

This clonotype was detected ten times or more. The chain carries TRBV4-1 and TRBJ2-7, with TRBD1 as a possible D gene (5 bases). Looked up from germline, CDR1 is MGHRA and CDR2 is YSYEKL. Trimming cost V 3 bases and J 3 bases, with 6 bases left between them. The CDR3 extends over 12 amino acids. The CDR3 DNA sequence: TGCGCCAGCAGCCACCAGGGCTACGAGCAGTACTTC. Protein: CASSHQGYEQYF.

The sample holds a few counts of this clonotype. This chain's CDR3 is CASSFVPGKDTQYF. The CDR3 DNA sequence: TGCGCCAGCAGCTTTGTCCCGGGGAAAGATACGCAGTATTTT. The chain uses TRBV5-1 and TRBJ2-3, with a possible D match to TRBD2 (5 bases). This CDR3 comprises 14 residues. Germline CDR1 SGHRS, CDR2 YFSETQ. Deletions cut 2 bases from V and 5 bases from J, with 12 bases between.

This clonotype was found once. The chain recombines TRBV5-1 with TRBJ1-2, with 9 bases fitting TRBD1. Germline V gene lookup returns CDR1 SGHRS and CDR2 YFSETQ. With 6 bases clipped from V and 3 bases from J, the junction kept 9 bases outside the gene matches. The CDR3 is 15 amino acids. The CDR3: CASTDPGQGYYGYTF. The DNA for the CDR3 is TGCGCCAGCACCGATCCGGGACAGGGCTACTATGGCTACACCTTC.

This sequence joins TRBV29-1 and TRBJ2-7; 9 bases match TRBD1. Germline CDR1 reads SQVTM; CDR2 reads ANQGSEA. The CDR3 has 19 residues. V lost 2 bases, J lost 0 bases, and 17 bases stayed unmatched. The CDR3 DNA sequence: TGCAGCGTTGAATGGGGACAGGGTGGGCCCTCTAAAAGCTCCTACGAGCAGTACTTC. Amino acids: CSVEWGQGGPSKSSYEQYF.

Only a few counts were recorded for this clonotype. The chain is built from TRBV5-1 and TRBJ1-6, with 8 bases fitting TRBD1. The CDR3 totals 15 residues. J gave up 7 bases and V 4 bases, and 7 bases lay outside the gene matches. CDR1 is SGHRS and CDR2 is YFSETQ in the germline V gene. CDR3 DNA sequence: TGCGCCAGCAGCCCTTGGACAGGGCCCAATTCACCCCTCCACTTT. The encoded protein is CASSPWTGPNSPLHF.

The V and J genes are TRBV11-2 and TRBJ2-7; no firm D call. The V end was cut by 5 bases, the J end by 2 bases, with 13 bases between. CDR3 length: 14 amino acids. CDR1 is SGHAT, CDR2 FQNNGV, per germline. The CDR3 here is CASSTWELPYEQYV. In DNA, the CDR3 is TGTGCCAGCAGCACGTGGGAATTACCCTACGAGCAGTACGTC.

The J gene is TRBJ2-1, the V gene TRBV27, with a weak D call TRBD2 (6 bases). CDR1 is MNHEY, CDR2 SMNVEV, per germline (reference sequence). Trimming cost V 3 bases and J 6 bases, with 12 bases left between them. This CDR3 region has 14 residues. CDR3 amino acids: CASSLVLAPNEQFF. The CDR3 DNA follows: TGTGCCAGCAGTTTGGTACTAGCCCCCAATGAGCAGTTCTTC.

This rearrangement joins TRBV5-8 to TRBJ2-7, with 9 nucleotides matching TRBD1. Germline V CDR1 and CDR2: SGHTS, YDEGEE. The V segment lost 3 bases and the J segment 4 bases; nucleotides outside the gene matches: 11. The CDR3 runs 16 residues. The CDR3 DNA reads TGTGCCAGCAGCTCCCGGGACAGGGTTCGGAATTACGAGCAGTACTTC. This translates into CASSSRDRVRNYEQYF. The entire variable domain, with the rest obtained from reference TRBV5-8 and TRBJ2-7, is as follows: EAGVTQSPTHLIKTRGQQATLRCSPISGHTSVYWYQQALGLGLQFLLWYDEGEERNRGNFPPRFSGRQFPNYSSELNVNALELEDSALYLCASSSRDRVRNYEQYFGPGTRLTVT.

V is TRBV11-1 and J is TRBJ2-7, with 12 bases aligning to TRBD1. Per the germline V gene, CDR1 is SGHAT and CDR2 is FQDESV (reference sequence). V lost 4 bases to trimming and J lost 4 bases; unmatched junction nucleotides: 14. This CDR3 spans 18 amino acids. This chain's CDR3 is CASSSRDRGPIFSYEQYF. The CDR3 DNA reads as TGTGCCAGCAGCTCCCGGGACAGGGGGCCCATTTTTTCATACGAGCAGTACTTC.

CDR3 amino acids: CAMYPGTGELFF. The CDR3 region has the DNA TGTGCCATGTATCCGGGGACCGGGGAGCTGTTTTTT. V gene TRBV10-3 combines with J gene TRBJ2-2; D is possibly TRBD2 (5 bases). The CDR3 covers 12 residues. The V gene lost 9 bases and the J gene lost 5 bases, with 10 bases spanning the gap. Germline V gene sequence: CDR1 ENHRY, CDR2 SYGVKD.

The chain has TRBV5-1 and TRBJ2-3; D is undetermined. Looked up from germline, CDR1 is SGHRS and CDR2 is YFSETQ. Trimming took 0 bases from V and 0 from J, leaving 8 bases between them. This CDR3 spans 15 amino acids. CDR3 sequence: CASSLAHSSTDTQYF. The CDR3 DNA sequence: TGCGCCAGCAGCTTGGCTCATTCTAGCACAGATACGCAGTATTTT.

This clonotype has more than one count but fewer than ten. This rearrangement joins TRBV15 to TRBJ2-2, with 11 positions matching TRBD2. The germline CDR1 and CDR2 sequences are LNHNV and YYDKDF (reference sequence). V shed 0 bases, J shed 6 bases, and the junction held 12 bases outside the gene matches. The CDR3 contains 19 residues. CDR3 protein: CATSRDGRLAGTHPGELFF. CDR3 DNA: TGTGCCACCAGCAGAGATGGGCGACTAGCGGGGACACACCCCGGGGAGCTGTTTTTT. The whole variable domain, remainder taken from reference TRBV15 and TRBJ2-2, is DAMVIQNPRYQVTQFGKPVTLSCSQTLNHNVMYWYQQKSSQAPKLLFHYYDKDFNNEADTPDNFQSRRPNTSFCFLDIRSPGLGDTAMYLCATSRDGRLAGTHPGELFFGEGSRLTVL.

The chain links TRBV4-1 to TRBJ2-3, with TRBD2 matching 7 bases. Germline assignment: CDR1 MGHRA and CDR2 YSYEKL. V dropped 4 bases and J dropped 5; count of bases not matched to a gene: 9. This CDR3 has 15 amino acids. The CDR3 region has the DNA TGCGCCAGCAGCCGGATACCTAGCGGCAAAGATACGCAGTATTTT. Translating it yields CASSRIPSGKDTQYF.

The CDR3 spells CASSLDRDRAWTTYNEQFF. The CDR3 DNA reads TGTGCCAGCAGCTTAGACCGGGACAGGGCTTGGACTACTTACAATGAGCAGTTCTTC. The rearrangement joins TRBV11-2 to TRBJ2-1; 9 nucleotides agree with TRBD1. This CDR3 spans 19 amino acids. V lost 0 bases, J lost 4 bases, and 13 bases stayed unmatched. Germline CDR1 and CDR2: SGHAT and FQNNGV.

This clonotype appeared a few times. The rearrangement joins TRBV12-3 or TRBV12-4 to TRBJ2-3; D is undetermined. This CDR3 region has 15 residues. V dropped 11 bases and J dropped 2 bases, with 20 bases sitting between them. CDR3 bases: TGTGCCTCTTCAGATAGTACCTCTCCCACAGATACGCAGTATTTT. Translated, it gives CASSDSTSPTDTQYF.

CDR3 bases: TGTGCCAGCAGTCCCCTCGGGACTGTCTCCTACGAGCAGTACTTC. Protein product: CASSPLGTVSYEQYF. The J gene is TRBJ2-7, the V gene TRBV14; the D gene is possibly TRBD2 (6 bases). CDR3 length: 15 residues. The ends were cut back, 6 bases at V and 0 bases at J, with 15 bases in the middle. Germline-derived CDR1 and CDR2 are SGHDN and FVKESK. Full variable domain (missing parts from reference TRBV14 and TRBJ2-7): EAGVTQFPSHSVIEKGQTVTLRCDPISGHDNLYWYRRVMGKEIKFLLHFVKESKQDESGMPNNRFLAERTGGTYSTLKVQPAELEDSGVYFCASSPLGTVSYEQYFGPGTRLTVT.

The CDR3, as DNA: TGTGCCAGCAGCTTAATCGGGACAGCTGGAAACACCATATATTTT. Translated: CASSLIGTAGNTIYF. V usage is TRBV7-2 and J usage is TRBJ1-3; 7 bases fit TRBD1. Germline assignment: CDR1 SGHTA and CDR2 FQGNSA. CDR3 size: 15 residues. The junction had 3 bases not matched to a gene; V was cut back by 2 bases and J by 2 bases. Variable domain in full (rest from reference TRBV7-2 and TRBJ1-3): GAGVSQSPSNKVTEKGKDVELRCDPISGHTALYWYRQSLGQGLEFLIYFQGNSAPDKSGLPSDRFSAERTGGSVSTLTIQRTQQEDSAVYLCASSLIGTAGNTIYFGEGSWLTVV.

This clonotype was seen ten or more times. The chain employs TRBV29-1 and TRBJ2-1; perhaps TRBD2 as D (6 bases). Trimming pared 1 base from V and 9 bases from J, leaving 22 bases between. This CDR3 has 16 residues. Per the germline V gene, CDR1 is SQVTM and CDR2 is ANQGSEA. In nucleotides, the CDR3 is TGCAGCGTTGAAGTCCCGTACGGGATTCCCGGGGGTGAGCAGTTCTTC. This translates into CSVEVPYGIPGGEQFF.

This clonotype turned up a few times. The V call is TRBV20-1, the J call TRBJ2-7; D possibly corresponds to TRBD2 (6 bases). Trimming removed 0 bases from V and 5 bases from J, with 8 bases in between. CDR1 and CDR2 from the germline V gene are DFQATT and SNEGSKA (reference sequence). This CDR3 is 12 amino acids long. CDR3 coding DNA: TGCAGTGCTAGAGACTGGGGGGACGAGCAGTACTTC. Translating gives CSARDWGDEQYF.

This CDR3 is CAISLASPREESKNIQYF. As DNA, the CDR3 is TGTGCCATCAGTTTAGCGTCTCCCAGGGAGGAATCCAAAAACATTCAGTACTTC. The chain combines TRBV10-3 with TRBJ2-4; tentative D call: TRBD2 (6 bases). The CDR3 has 18 amino acids. Trimming stripped 5 bases from V and 2 bases from J, with 22 bases between. Germline assignment: CDR1 ENHRY and CDR2 SYGVKD.

The rearrangement links TRBV28 to TRBJ2-1; the D is unclear. From germline, CDR1 is MDHEN and CDR2 SYDVKM. The CDR3 is 16 residues long. The V and J ends lost 3 bases and 0 bases respectively, with 12 bases between them. The CDR3: CASSFLWFGSYNEQFF. The CDR3 DNA follows: TGTGCCAGCAGTTTTTTGTGGTTCGGCTCCTACAATGAGCAGTTCTTC.

This clonotype was detected only a few times. This chain uses TRBV12-3 or TRBV12-4 with TRBJ2-7; 8 nucleotides match TRBD2. V dropped 2 bases and J dropped 2; count of bases not matched to a gene: 5. The CDR3 runs to 15 residues. The CDR3 bases are TGTGCCAGCAGTTTAAGGCGGGAGGAAACCTACGAGCAGTACTTC. It is translated as CASSLRREETYEQYF.

This clonotype was counted a few times. The V and J genes are TRBV10-2 and TRBJ2-3; TRBD2 aligns across 14 bases. J gave up 3 bases and V 3 bases, and 5 bases lay outside the gene matches. Germline lookup yields CDR1 WSHSY and CDR2 SAAADI. This CDR3 has 17 residues. The CDR3 reads CASSDSGTSGSTDTQYF. The CDR3 DNA is TGCGCCAGCAGTGACTCCGGGACTAGCGGGAGTACAGATACGCAGTATTTT.

The chain employs TRBV4-2 and TRBJ2-7; TRBD2 is a possible D gene (6 bases). In germline, CDR1 is LGHNA, CDR2 YNFKEQ. CDR3 length: 15 amino acids. Deletions cut 4 bases from V and 5 bases from J, with 18 bases between. CDR3 sequence: CASSPGHRLGNEQYF. The DNA of the CDR3 is TGTGCCAGCAGCCCCGGGCACCGACTAGGAAACGAGCAGTACTTC.

The V call is TRBV2, the J call TRBJ2-5, with TRBD2 identical over 8 bases. With V trimmed by 3 bases and J by 6 bases, 9 bases remained unmatched. The germline V gene encodes CDR1 SNHLY and CDR2 FYNNEI. There are 15 residues in the CDR3. The CDR3 sequence is CASSDNSGRSKTQYF. In DNA form, the CDR3 reads TGTGCCAGCAGTGATAACAGCGGGAGATCGAAGACCCAGTACTTC.